This T cell receptor beta chain was found in a study of cytomegalovirus exposure and HLA in healthy donors. Study information: Around 79 million unique TCRs, all from HLA-typed donors, were included in an early release of the data.

V trimming: 3 bases; J trimming: 4 bases; junction bases outside the gene matches: 7. CDR3 length equals 15 residues. CDR1 LNHDA and CDR2 SQIVND come from the germline V gene (reference sequence). In the PCR, 60 Vbeta and 13 Jbeta primers were used. The assay was immunoSEQ multiplex PCR, and TCRdb's table has in-frame clones only and misses some. The sample contains about 63,000 clones, approximately 70% of which appear only once. The gene calls are TRBV19 and TRBJ2-5; 8 nucleotides align to TRBD1. Sequences were obtained from PBMCs. The clonotype comes from a man aged 45-65 years in good health and CMV-seronegative. CDR3 DNA sequence: TGTGCCAGTAGTATGCCACAGGGGGTGGGAGAGACCCAGTACTTC. This gives the protein CASSMPQGVGETQYF.